Listed below are T cell receptor beta chains from one sample, sequenced in a study of cytotoxic CD8 clonotypes in ibrutinib-treated CLL. Sequencing used immunoSEQ multiplex PCR; TCRdb keeps in-frame clones, though not all of them. The table has tens of thousands of clones, 55% to 65% seen once. The input for sequencing was PBMCs, taken after 24 months of ibrutinib treatment. All receptors derive from a human donor with chronic lymphocytic leukemia. Each CDR3 is given with its conserved first and last residue. The D gene is left open where the match is weak. Clone size appears in some rows only: once, few, many, or a class for an expanded clone.

d_call	clone_size	j_call	v_call	cdr3_aa	cdr3_nt
NA	NA	TRBJ2-5	TRBV27	CASSYRETQYF	TGTGCCAGCAGTTATCGAGAGACCCAGTACTTC
NA	NA	TRBJ2-3	TRBV11-1	CASSPPGRGIDTQYF	TGTGCCAGCAGCCCACCGGGAAGGGGGATAGATACGCAGTATTTT
TRBD2	NA	TRBJ2-1	TRBV11-2	CASSPRLAPMRYNEQFF	TGTGCCAGCAGCCCGAGACTAGCCCCAATGAGGTACAATGAGCAGTTCTTC
TRBD1	many	TRBJ1-2	TRBV10-3	CAIPGQGNRGYGYTF	TGTGCCATCCCGGGACAGGGTAACCGCGGCTATGGCTACACCTTC
NA	few	TRBJ2-7	TRBV11-2	CASSHVGLQYF	TGTGCCAGCAGCCATGTGGGACTTCAGTACTTC
NA	once	TRBJ1-4	TRBV7-9	CASSLVQGLSEKLFF	TGTGCCAGCAGCTTAGTGCAAGGTTTGAGTGAAAAACTGTTTTTT
NA	NA	TRBJ1-1	TRBV5-1	CASRWNVGGDYEAFF	TGCGCCAGCAGGTGGAATGTGGGGGGCGACTATGAAGCTTTCTTT
NA	NA	TRBJ1-2	TRBV2	CASSMRNVVNYGYTF	TGTGCCAGCAGTATGCGGAACGTGGTAAACTATGGCTACACCTTC
TRBD2	NA	TRBJ2-7	TRBV5-1	CASSRTRTTLEQYF	TGCGCCAGCAGCCGGACTAGAACTACACTCGAGCAGTACTTC
NA	few	TRBJ1-2	TRBV30	CAWPQEGGYTF	TGTGCCTGGCCCCAGGAGGGTGGCTACACCTTC
TRBD1	NA	TRBJ2-7	TRBV19	CASSFRDSRTEQYF	TGTGCCAGTAGTTTCCGGGACAGCCGTACCGAGCAGTACTTC